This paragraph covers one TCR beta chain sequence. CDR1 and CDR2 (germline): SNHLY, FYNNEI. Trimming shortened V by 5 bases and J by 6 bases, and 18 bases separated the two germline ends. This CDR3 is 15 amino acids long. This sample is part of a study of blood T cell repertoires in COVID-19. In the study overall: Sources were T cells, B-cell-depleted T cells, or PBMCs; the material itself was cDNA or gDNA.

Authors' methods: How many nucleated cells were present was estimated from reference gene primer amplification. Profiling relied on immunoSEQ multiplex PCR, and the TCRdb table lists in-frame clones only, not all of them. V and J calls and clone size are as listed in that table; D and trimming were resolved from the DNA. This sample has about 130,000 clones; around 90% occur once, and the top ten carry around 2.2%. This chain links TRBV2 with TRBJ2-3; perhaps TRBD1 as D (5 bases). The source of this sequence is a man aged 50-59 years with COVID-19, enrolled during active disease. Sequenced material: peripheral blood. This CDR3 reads CASSMDTPKGDTQYF. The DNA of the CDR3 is TGTGCCAGCAGTATGGACACACCTAAAGGGGATACGCAGTATTTT.